The 27 T cell receptor beta chains in this list originate from one sample, sequenced in a study of T cells in lung cancer brain metastases. Clones were sequenced by immunoSEQ multiplex PCR, and TCRdb holds only the in-frame ones, with some missing. The table includes about 4,200 clones, 85% to 90% detected once. The sequenced sample consisted of tumor tissue from the primary lung tumor. The source of these receptors is a man aged 55 to 70 with non-small cell lung cancer.

This chain links TRBV19 with TRBJ2-3, with D possibly TRBD2 on 6 matching bases. The CDR3 runs 17 residues. The V gene's germline CDR1 is LNHDA and CDR2 SQIVND (reference sequence). V gave up 0 bases and J gave up 8 bases, with 21 bases separating them. CDR3 loop: CASSIDAGPQSVSTQYF. DNA of the CDR3: TGTGCCAGTAGTATAGATGCGGGACCTCAAAGTGTGAGTACGCAGTATTTT.

This chain joins TRBV10-3 and TRBJ1-1, with D tentatively TRBD1 (6 bases). The ends were cut back, 8 bases at V and 1 base at J, with 14 bases in the middle. Germline-derived CDR1 and CDR2 are ENHRY and SYGVKD. The CDR3 totals 14 residues. The CDR3 region has the DNA TGTGCCATCGGACGGGACACATGGAACACTGAAGCTTTCTTT. Translation gives CAIGRDTWNTEAFF.

The chain uses TRBV28 and TRBJ1-4; 8 nucleotides match TRBD1. Trimming at V came to 5 bases and at J to 7 bases, leaving 9 bases not matched to a gene. The CDR3 runs to 15 residues. In germline, CDR1 is MDHEN, CDR2 SYDVKM. CDR3 in DNA: TGTGCCAGCAGTGCAGGGGGCGCGACGGGTGAAAAACTGTTTTTT. It encodes CASSAGGATGEKLFF.

The genes are TRBV6-5 and TRBJ2-7, with TRBD1 as a possible D gene (6 bases). The V and J ends lost 3 bases and 2 bases respectively, with 11 bases between them. This CDR3 has 14 residues. Germline V gene sequence: CDR1 MNHEY, CDR2 SVGAGI. In DNA, the CDR3 is TGTGCCAGCAGTTATGACAGGTTCACCTACGAGCAGTACTTC. Protein product: CASSYDRFTYEQYF.

CDR3 amino acids: CASSVVGQSYEQYF. The CDR3, as DNA: TGTGCCAGCAGCGTAGTGGGACAGTCCTACGAGCAGTACTTC. The gene calls are TRBV9 and TRBJ2-7, with 7 bases fitting TRBD1. Germline CDR1 and CDR2: SGDLS and YYNGEE. Germline trimming cut 0 bases from V and 1 base from J; bases unmatched to any gene: 1. This CDR3 has 14 residues.

This clone showed up just once. This chain links TRBV11-3 with TRBJ2-1; no clear D gene. The V end lost 2 bases, the J end lost 7 bases, and 6 bases lay between the germline ends. Germline values: CDR1 SGHNT, CDR2 YENEEA. This CDR3 comprises 12 residues. The CDR3, as DNA: TGTGCCAGCAGCTTAAGGAAAAATGAGCAGTTCTTC. It specifies CASSLRKNEQFF.

This clone was counted between two and nine times. The gene calls are TRBV5-1 and TRBJ2-7; 7 nucleotides match TRBD1. Germline V gene lookup returns CDR1 SGHRS and CDR2 YFSETQ. With 0 bases clipped from V and 4 bases from J, the junction kept 7 bases outside the gene matches. This CDR3 is built from 15 residues. Written as DNA, the CDR3 is TGCGCCAGCAGCTTGGGGCAGGGGGTATTGTACGAGCAGTACTTC. It yields the protein CASSLGQGVLYEQYF. Together with reference TRBV5-1 and TRBJ2-7, the CDR3 gives the full variable domain: KAGVTQTPRYLIKTRGQQVTLSCSPISGHRSVSWYQQTPGQGLQFLFEYFSETQRNKGNFPGRFSGRQFSNSRSEMNVSTLELGDSALYLCASSLGQGVLYEQYFGPGTRLTVT.

The chain joins TRBV7-9 to TRBJ1-2; D not certain. The CDR3 length is 13 residues. CDR1 and CDR2 from the germline V gene are SEHNR and FQNEAQ (reference sequence). V lost 10 bases, J lost 4 bases, and 16 bases lay in between. The CDR3 here is CAIKRRDTYGYTF. The CDR3 coding sequence is TGTGCCATCAAGAGGCGAGATACCTATGGCTACACCTTC.

The chain is built from TRBV9 and TRBJ1-2, with 9 positions matching TRBD1. Germline lookup yields CDR1 SGDLS and CDR2 YYNGEE. CDR3 length: 15 residues. Losses at the gene ends were 3 bases for V and 5 bases for J; bases not matched to a gene: 8. The CDR3 bases are TGTGCCAGCAGCGCACCCGGGACAGGGAAGTATGGCTACACCTTC. Amino acids: CASSAPGTGKYGYTF.

V and J are TRBV15 and TRBJ2-5; 9 bases map to TRBD1. The CDR3 is made up of 16 amino acids. CDR1 is LNHNV, CDR2 YYDKDF, per germline (reference sequence). V shed 5 bases and J 5 bases; nucleotides not matched to a gene: 12. The CDR3 sequence is CATSPRAGQGQETQYF. The CDR3 nucleotides are TGTGCCACCAGCCCCCGAGCAGGACAGGGGCAGGAGACCCAGTACTTC. The variable domain in full, with the rest retrieved from reference TRBV15 and TRBJ2-5, is DAMVIQNPRYQVTQFGKPVTLSCSQTLNHNVMYWYQQKSSQAPKLLFHYYDKDFNNEADTPDNFQSRRPNTSFCFLDIRSPGLGDTAMYLCATSPRAGQGQETQYFGPGTRLLVL.

The V gene is TRBV7-2, the J gene TRBJ2-2, with D hard to call. This CDR3 has 13 residues. V was shortened by 2 bases and J by 7 bases, with 8 bases between the two germline ends. Germline CDR1 reads SGHTA; CDR2 reads FQGNSA. In DNA, the CDR3 is TGTGCCAGCAGCTTAATGTCAGGCGGGGAGCTGTTTTTT. It encodes CASSLMSGGELFF.

This rearrangement joins TRBV7-9 to TRBJ2-1; TRBD2 matches 10 bases. The J segment lost 9 bases and the V segment lost 10 bases, leaving 12 bases of the junction unmatched. CDR3 length: 14 residues. The germline CDR1 and CDR2 sequences are SEHNR and FQNEAQ (reference sequence). CDR3 residues: CATSGTSVTGEQFF. CDR3 DNA sequence: TGTGCCACCTCCGGGACTAGCGTAACGGGTGAGCAGTTCTTC.

This clone was seen once. CDR3 in amino acids: CATSRDSQVLFF. In nucleotides, the CDR3 is TGTGCCACCAGCAGAGATTCGCAGGTGCTGTTTTTT. The chain links TRBV15 to TRBJ1-4; D ambiguous. Per germline, CDR1 LNHNV and CDR2 YYDKDF (reference sequence). The CDR3 contains 12 residues. Trimming took off 0 bases at V and 14 bases at J, with 10 bases between the two ends.

The V call is TRBV7-8, the J call TRBJ1-5; 8 bases agree with TRBD1. The germline gives CDR1 SGHVS, CDR2 FQNEAQ. The CDR3 totals 16 residues. V lost 4 bases and J lost 3; bases outside the gene matches: 8. The CDR3 coding sequence is TGTGCCAGCAGCTCGGGGACAGGCGCACCCAATCAGCCCCAGCATTTT. Protein product: CASSSGTGAPNQPQHF.

This clone came up once. The chain combines TRBV7-2 with TRBJ1-3; D gene ambiguous. The V end was cut by 2 bases, the J end by 8 bases, with 7 bases between. Germline V gene lookup returns CDR1 SGHTA and CDR2 FQGNSA. The length of the CDR3 is 12 residues. CDR3 in DNA: TGTGCCAGCAGCTTATACGGGGACACCATATATTTT. Its translation: CASSLYGDTIYF.

CDR3 sequence: CASSLSKPDTQYF. In DNA form, the CDR3 reads TGTGCCAGCAGTTTATCAAAACCGGATACGCAGTATTTT. The V call is TRBV27, the J call TRBJ2-3, with D uncertain. Trimming stripped 0 bases from V and 6 bases from J, with 7 bases between. The CDR3 contains 13 residues. The germline CDR1 and CDR2 sequences are MNHEY and SMNVEV (reference sequence).

This clone was seen just once. This chain joins TRBV9 and TRBJ2-3; 7 nucleotides agree with TRBD1. With 2 bases clipped from V and 2 bases from J, the junction kept 5 bases outside the gene matches. From germline, CDR1 is SGDLS and CDR2 YYNGEE. This CDR3 is 15 amino acids long. The CDR3 reads CASSVGTVNTDTQYF. CDR3 nucleotides: TGTGCCAGCAGCGTGGGGACAGTAAACACAGATACGCAGTATTTT.

V usage is TRBV7-6 and J usage is TRBJ1-1; D remains unclear. The CDR3 sequence is 15 residues long. V lost 0 bases and J lost 4, with 12 bases in between. The germline V gene encodes CDR1 SGHVS and CDR2 FNYEAQ. The CDR3: CASSLAEGLRTEAFF. CDR3 DNA: TGTGCCAGCAGCTTAGCTGAAGGGCTCCGCACTGAAGCTTTCTTT.

V and J are TRBV6-1 and TRBJ2-1; D might be TRBD2 (6 bases). CDR1 is MNHNS and CDR2 is SASEGT in the germline V gene. The CDR3 runs to 15 residues. Between the trimmed V and J ends, which lost 4 bases and 8 bases, there was a span of 18 bases. The CDR3 loop is CASSALAGPGDEQFF. The CDR3 DNA follows: TGTGCCAGCAGTGCCCTGGCAGGCCCGGGGGATGAGCAGTTCTTC.

J is TRBJ2-7 and V is TRBV6-6; D is possibly TRBD1 (6 bases). The CDR3 has 13 amino acids. V lost 7 bases, J lost 2 bases, and 12 bases lay in between. Germline V lookup: CDR1 MNHNY, CDR2 SVGAGI (reference sequence). This chain's CDR3 is CASTKGHPYEQYF. The CDR3, as DNA: TGTGCCAGCACCAAGGGACACCCCTACGAGCAGTACTTC.

The chain joins TRBV5-4 to TRBJ1-1; possibly TRBD1 for D (6 bases). Per germline, CDR1 SGHNT and CDR2 YYREEE (reference sequence). The CDR3 has 15 residues. V lost 4 bases, J lost 5 bases, and 18 bases lay in between. The CDR3 nucleotides are TGTGCCAGCAGCCACGAACAGGGTTCCCGGACTGAAGCTTTCTTT. Translated: CASSHEQGSRTEAFF.

The chain combines TRBV27 with TRBJ2-3, with D tentatively TRBD1 (6 bases). CDR3 size: 15 residues. Germline-derived CDR1 and CDR2 are MNHEY and SMNVEV (reference sequence). Trimming took 5 bases from V and 0 from J, leaving 12 bases between them. In DNA form, the CDR3 reads TGTGCCAGCAGTCCCCGACAGGTTAGCACAGATACGCAGTATTTT. Translated: CASSPRQVSTDTQYF.

J is TRBJ1-5 and V is TRBV19, with 8 bases aligning to TRBD1. The V and J ends lost 2 bases and 2 bases, in that order; junction bases with no gene match: 5. From germline, CDR1 is LNHDA and CDR2 SQIVND (reference sequence). The CDR3 has 16 amino acids. This CDR3 is CASSIKSGGGNQPQHF. CDR3 sequence (DNA): TGTGCCAGTAGTATAAAATCAGGGGGCGGCAATCAGCCCCAGCATTTT.

This clone was found once. The chain joins TRBV4-3 to TRBJ1-4; tentatively, D is TRBD1 (6 bases). The ends were cut back, 0 bases at V and 7 bases at J, with 15 bases in the middle. The germline CDR1 and CDR2 sequences are LGHNA and YSLEER. The CDR3 loop spans 16 amino acids. CDR3 sequence (DNA): TGCGCCAGCAGCCAAGAGGGTTGGGGGCTCGGTGAAAAACTGTTTTTT. Protein sequence: CASSQEGWGLGEKLFF.

The chain couples TRBV18 to TRBJ2-1, with D possibly being TRBD1 (6 bases). Trimming removed 2 bases from V and 1 base from J, with 15 bases in between. In germline, CDR1 is KGHSH, CDR2 LQKENI. There are 17 residues in the CDR3. The chain's CDR3 is CASSPYRQGLSYNEQFF. The CDR3 DNA reads TGTGCCAGCTCACCATATCGTCAGGGGCTGTCCTACAATGAGCAGTTCTTC.

Only one count was recorded for this clone. One junction end does not reproduce the germline sequence, and a read error may be involved. V usage is TRBV7-7 and J usage is TRBJ2-5, with a weak D call TRBD1 (5 bases). The CDR3 is 14 residues long. Germline V gene lookup returns CDR1 SSHAT and CDR2 FNYEAQ (reference sequence). The CDR3 here is CASSLDRGEGTQYF. In nucleotides, the CDR3 is TGTGCTAGCAGCTTGGATAGGGGCGAAGGAACCCAGTACTTC. The full variable domain, rest sourced from reference TRBV7-7 and TRBJ2-5, is GAGVSQSPRYKVTKRGQDVTLRCDPISSHATLYWYQQALGQGPEFLTYFNYEAQPDKSGLPSDRFSAERPEGSISTLTIQRTEQRDSAMYRCASSLDRGEGTQYFGPGTRLLVL.

The chain recombines TRBV7-2 with TRBJ2-3; D ambiguous. The CDR3 totals 14 residues. Germline-derived CDR1 and CDR2 are SGHTA and FQGNSA. Trimming stripped 0 bases from V and 3 bases from J, with 7 bases between. The CDR3 region is CASSLAGHTDTQYF. CDR3 DNA sequence: TGTGCCAGCAGCTTAGCAGGGCATACAGATACGCAGTATTTT.